The T cell receptor (beta chain) described here comes from a study of cytomegalovirus exposure and HLA in healthy donors. Whole-study context: Later, an analysis reported that the 120 or so validation repertoires had used the same platform as the 500 to 800 first-cohort repertoires. The study's findings and limits: Among TCR beta chains, those listed as cytomegalovirus-associated numbered more than 150. High specificity and sensitivity for cytomegalovirus status were reported for the classifier.

Sequencing was performed with immunoSEQ multiplex PCR; in TCRdb, only in-frame clones are kept and a portion is missing. The top ten hold over 0.7% of the sample, which has roughly 270,000 clones, roughly 90% seen once. Concerning this clone: The antigen is undetermined.

Input material: PBMCs. The receptor comes from a woman younger than 30 in good health and CMV-seronegative.

This chain's CDR3 is CASRDIQETQYF. CDR3 bases: TGTGCCAGCCGGGACATTCAAGAGACCCAGTACTTC. This chain joins TRBV27 and TRBJ2-5, with a tentative D call TRBD1 (6 bases). The CDR3 contains 12 residues. V was shortened by 8 bases and J by 2 bases, with 9 bases between the two germline ends. The germline gives CDR1 MNHEY, CDR2 SMNVEV (reference sequence).